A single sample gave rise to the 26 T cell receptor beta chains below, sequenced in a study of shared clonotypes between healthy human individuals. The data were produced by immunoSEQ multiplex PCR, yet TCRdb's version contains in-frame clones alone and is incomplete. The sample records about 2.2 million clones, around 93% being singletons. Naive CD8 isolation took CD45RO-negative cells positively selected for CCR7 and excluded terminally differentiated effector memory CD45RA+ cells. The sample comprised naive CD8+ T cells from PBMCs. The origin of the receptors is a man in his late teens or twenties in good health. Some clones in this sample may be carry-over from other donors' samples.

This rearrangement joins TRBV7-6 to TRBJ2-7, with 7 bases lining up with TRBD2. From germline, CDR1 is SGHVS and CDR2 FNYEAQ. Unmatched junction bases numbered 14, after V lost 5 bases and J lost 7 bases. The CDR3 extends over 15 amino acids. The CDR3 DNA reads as TGTGCCAGCAGCGTTGGCGGGGGAAGGGATGGAGAGCAGTACTTC. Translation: CASSVGGGRDGEQYF.

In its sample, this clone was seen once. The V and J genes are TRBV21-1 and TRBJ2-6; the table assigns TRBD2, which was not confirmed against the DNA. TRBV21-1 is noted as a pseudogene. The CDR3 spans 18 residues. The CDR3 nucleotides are TGTGCCAGCAGCAAAGTTGGCGCAGGGAGGAGTGGGGCCAACGTCCTGACTTTC. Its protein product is CASSKVGAGRSGANVLTF.

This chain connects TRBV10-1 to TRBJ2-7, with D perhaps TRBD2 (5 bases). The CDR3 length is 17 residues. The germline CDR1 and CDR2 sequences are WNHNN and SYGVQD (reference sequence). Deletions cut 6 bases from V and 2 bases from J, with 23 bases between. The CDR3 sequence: CASSPDRLLHVPYEQYF. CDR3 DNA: TGCGCCAGCAGCCCCGATAGACTACTCCATGTACCCTACGAGCAGTACTTC.

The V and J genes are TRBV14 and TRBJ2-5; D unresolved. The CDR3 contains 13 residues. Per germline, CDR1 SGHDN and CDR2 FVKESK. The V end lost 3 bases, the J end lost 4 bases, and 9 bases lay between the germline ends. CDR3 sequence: CASSQGFGETQYF. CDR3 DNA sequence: TGTGCCAGCAGCCAGGGTTTTGGAGAGACCCAGTACTTC. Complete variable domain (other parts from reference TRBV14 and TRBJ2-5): EAGVTQFPSHSVIEKGQTVTLRCDPISGHDNLYWYRRVMGKEIKFLLHFVKESKQDESGMPNNRFLAERTGGTYSTLKVQPAELEDSGVYFCASSQGFGETQYFGPGTRLLVL.

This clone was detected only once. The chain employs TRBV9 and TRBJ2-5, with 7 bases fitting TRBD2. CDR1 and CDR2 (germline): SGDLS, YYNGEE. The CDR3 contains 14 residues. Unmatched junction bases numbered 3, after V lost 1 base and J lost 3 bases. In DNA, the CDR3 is TGTGCCAGCAGCGTATCGGCGGGAGAAGAGACCCAGTACTTC. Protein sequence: CASSVSAGEETQYF.

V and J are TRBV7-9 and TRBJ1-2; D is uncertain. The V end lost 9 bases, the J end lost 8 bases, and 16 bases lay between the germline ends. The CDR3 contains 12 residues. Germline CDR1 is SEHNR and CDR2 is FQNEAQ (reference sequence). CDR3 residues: CASMDGGEGYTF. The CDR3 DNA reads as TGTGCCAGTATGGACGGTGGAGAAGGCTACACCTTC.

DNA for the CDR3: TGTGCCAGCAGCTCCCCTTCGACTAGCGGGAGATCATCCTACAATGAGCAGTTCTTC. Its translation is CASSSPSTSGRSSYNEQFF. The J gene is TRBJ2-1, the V gene TRBV11-2; 12 bases map to TRBD2. The junction had 11 bases not matched to a gene; V was cut back by 4 bases and J by 1 base. Germline V gene data show CDR1 as SGHAT and CDR2 as FQNNGV. The CDR3 is 19 residues long. The full variable domain, completed using reference TRBV11-2 and TRBJ2-1, is EAGVAQSPRYKIIEKRQSVAFWCNPISGHATLYWYQQILGQGPKLLIQFQNNGVVDDSQLPKDRFSAERLKGVDSTLKIQPAKLEDSAVYLCASSSPSTSGRSSYNEQFFGPGTRLTVL.

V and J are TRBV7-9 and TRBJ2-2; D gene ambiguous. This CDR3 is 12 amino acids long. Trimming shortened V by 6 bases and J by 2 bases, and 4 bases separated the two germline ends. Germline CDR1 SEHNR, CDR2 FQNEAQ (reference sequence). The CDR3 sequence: CASRDNTGELFF. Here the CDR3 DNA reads TGTGCCAGCAGGGATAACACCGGGGAGCTGTTTTTT.

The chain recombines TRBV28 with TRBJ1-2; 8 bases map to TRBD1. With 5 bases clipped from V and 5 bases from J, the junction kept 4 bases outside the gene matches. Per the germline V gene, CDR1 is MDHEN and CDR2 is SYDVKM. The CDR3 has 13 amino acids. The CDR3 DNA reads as TGTGCCAGCAGTCCGGGACAGGAGTATGGCTACACCTTC. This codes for CASSPGQEYGYTF.

CDR3 amino acids: CASSGFRGLGYTF. The CDR3 DNA sequence: TGTGCCAGCAGCGGGTTCAGGGGCTTGGGCTACACCTTC. The chain combines TRBV5-4 with TRBJ1-2; TRBD1 might be the D (6 bases). V shed 4 bases and J shed 8 bases, with 15 bases lying between them. This CDR3 is 13 amino acids long. CDR1 and CDR2 from the germline V gene are SGHNT and YYREEE (reference sequence).

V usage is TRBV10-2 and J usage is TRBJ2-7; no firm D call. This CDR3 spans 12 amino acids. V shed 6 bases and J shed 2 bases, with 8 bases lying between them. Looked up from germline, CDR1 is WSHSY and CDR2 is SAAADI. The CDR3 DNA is TGCGCCAGCAGGCGAGAGACCTACGAGCAGTACTTC. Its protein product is CASRRETYEQYF.

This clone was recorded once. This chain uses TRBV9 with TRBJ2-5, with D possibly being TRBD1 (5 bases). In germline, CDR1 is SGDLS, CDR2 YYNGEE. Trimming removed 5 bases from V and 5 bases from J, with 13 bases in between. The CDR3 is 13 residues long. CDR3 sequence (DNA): TGTGCCAGCAGGGAACAGGCGCGGGAGACCCAGTACTTC. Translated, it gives CASREQARETQYF.

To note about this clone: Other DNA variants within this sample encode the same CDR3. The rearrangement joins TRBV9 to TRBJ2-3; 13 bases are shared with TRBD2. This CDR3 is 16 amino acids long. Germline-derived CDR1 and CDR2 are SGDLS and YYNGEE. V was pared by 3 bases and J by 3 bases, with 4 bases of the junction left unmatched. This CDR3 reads CASSETSGRVTDTQYF. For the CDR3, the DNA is TGTGCCAGCAGCGAAACTAGCGGGAGGGTTACAGATACGCAGTATTTT.

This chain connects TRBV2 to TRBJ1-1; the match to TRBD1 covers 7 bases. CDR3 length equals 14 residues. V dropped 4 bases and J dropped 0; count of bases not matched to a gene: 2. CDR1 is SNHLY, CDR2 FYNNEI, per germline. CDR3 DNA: TGTGCCAGCAGTGTCGGGACAGTGAACACTGAAGCTTTCTTT. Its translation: CASSVGTVNTEAFF. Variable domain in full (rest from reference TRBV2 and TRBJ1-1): EPEVTQTPSHQVTQMGQEVILRCVPISNHLYFYWYRQILGQKVEFLVSFYNNEISEKSEIFDDQFSVERPDGSNFTLKIRSTKLEDSAMYFCASSVGTVNTEAFFGQGTRLTVV.

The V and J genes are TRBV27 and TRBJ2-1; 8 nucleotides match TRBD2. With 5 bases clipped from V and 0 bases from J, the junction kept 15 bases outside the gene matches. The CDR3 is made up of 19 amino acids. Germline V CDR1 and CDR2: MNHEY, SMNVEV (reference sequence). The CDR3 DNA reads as TGTGCCAGCAGTCCCCTGGGGGCGGGAGGCCCCAGCTCCTACAATGAGCAGTTCTTC. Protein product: CASSPLGAGGPSSYNEQFF.

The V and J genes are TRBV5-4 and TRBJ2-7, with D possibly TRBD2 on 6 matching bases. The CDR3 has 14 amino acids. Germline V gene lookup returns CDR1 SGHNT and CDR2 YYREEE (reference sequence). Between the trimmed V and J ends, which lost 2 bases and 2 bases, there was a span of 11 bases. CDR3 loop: CASSFRGAPYEQYF. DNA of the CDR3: TGTGCCAGCAGCTTTCGCGGGGCACCCTACGAGCAGTACTTC.

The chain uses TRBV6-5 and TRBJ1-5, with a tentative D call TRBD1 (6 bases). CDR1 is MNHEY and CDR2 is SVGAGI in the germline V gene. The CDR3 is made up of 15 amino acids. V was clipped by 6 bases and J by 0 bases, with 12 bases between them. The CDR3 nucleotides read TGTGCCAGCAGACTGACAGGTTATAGCAATCAGCCCCAGCATTTT. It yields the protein CASRLTGYSNQPQHF.

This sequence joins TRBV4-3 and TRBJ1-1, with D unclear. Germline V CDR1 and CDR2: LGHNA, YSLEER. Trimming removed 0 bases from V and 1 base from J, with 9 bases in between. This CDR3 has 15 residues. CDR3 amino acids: CASSQEWLQNTEAFF. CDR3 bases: TGCGCCAGCAGCCAAGAGTGGTTACAGAACACTGAAGCTTTCTTT.

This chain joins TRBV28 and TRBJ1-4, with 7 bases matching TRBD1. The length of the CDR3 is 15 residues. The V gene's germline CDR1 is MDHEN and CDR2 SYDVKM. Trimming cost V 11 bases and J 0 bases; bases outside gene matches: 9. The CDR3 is CASRDSFPTNEKLFF. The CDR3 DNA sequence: TGTGCCTCCCGGGACAGCTTTCCAACTAATGAAAAACTGTTTTTT.

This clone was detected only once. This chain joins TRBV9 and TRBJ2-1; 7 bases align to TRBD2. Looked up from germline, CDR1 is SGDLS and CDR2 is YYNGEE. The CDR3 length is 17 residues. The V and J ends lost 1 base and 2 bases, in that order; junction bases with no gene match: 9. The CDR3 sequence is CASSVFGGRAPYNEQFF. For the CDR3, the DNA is TGTGCCAGCAGCGTATTCGGCGGGAGAGCGCCCTACAATGAGCAGTTCTTC.

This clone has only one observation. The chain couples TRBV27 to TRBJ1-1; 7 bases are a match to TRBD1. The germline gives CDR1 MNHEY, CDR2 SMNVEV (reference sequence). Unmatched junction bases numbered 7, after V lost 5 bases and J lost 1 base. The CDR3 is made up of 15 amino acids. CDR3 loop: CASSTRTGSNTEAFF. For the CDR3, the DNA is TGTGCCAGCAGTACCCGGACAGGTTCGAACACTGAAGCTTTCTTT.

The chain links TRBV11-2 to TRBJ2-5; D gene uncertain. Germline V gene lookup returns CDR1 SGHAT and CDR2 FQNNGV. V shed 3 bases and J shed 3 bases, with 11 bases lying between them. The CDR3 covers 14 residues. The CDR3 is CASSLVGTKETQYF. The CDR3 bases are TGTGCCAGCAGCTTGGTTGGAACAAAAGAGACCCAGTACTTC.

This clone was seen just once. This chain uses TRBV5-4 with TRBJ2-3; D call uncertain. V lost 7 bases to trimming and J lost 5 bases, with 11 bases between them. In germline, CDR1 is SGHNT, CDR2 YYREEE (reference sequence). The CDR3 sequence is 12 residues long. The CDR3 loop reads CASGPNRDTQYF. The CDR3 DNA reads TGTGCCAGCGGCCCGAACAGAGATACGCAGTATTTT.

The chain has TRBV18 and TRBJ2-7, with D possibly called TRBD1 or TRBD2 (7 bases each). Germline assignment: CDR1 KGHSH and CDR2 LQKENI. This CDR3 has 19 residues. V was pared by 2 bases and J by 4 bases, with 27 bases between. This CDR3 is CASSPSGQARRLAAYEQYF. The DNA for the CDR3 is TGTGCCAGCTCACCAAGCGGACAGGCCCGGAGGCTAGCGGCGTACGAGCAGTACTTC. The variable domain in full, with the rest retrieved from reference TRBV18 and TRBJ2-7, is NAGVMQNPRHLVRRRGQEARLRCSPMKGHSHVYWYRQLPEEGLKFMVYLQKENIIDESGMPKERFSAEFPKEGPSILRIQQVVRGDSAAYFCASSPSGQARRLAAYEQYFGPGTRLTVT.

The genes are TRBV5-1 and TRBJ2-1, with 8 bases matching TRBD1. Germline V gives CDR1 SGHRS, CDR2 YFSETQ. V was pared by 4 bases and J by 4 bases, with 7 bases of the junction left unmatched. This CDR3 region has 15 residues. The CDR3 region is CASSGTGSLYNEQFF. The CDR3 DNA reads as TGCGCCAGCAGCGGGACAGGATCCCTTTACAATGAGCAGTTCTTC.

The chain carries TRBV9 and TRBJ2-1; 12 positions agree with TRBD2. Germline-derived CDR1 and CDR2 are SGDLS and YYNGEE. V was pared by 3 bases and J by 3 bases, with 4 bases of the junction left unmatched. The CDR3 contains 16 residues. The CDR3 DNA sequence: TGTGCCAGCAGCGACACACTAGCGGGAGGCTACAATGAGCAGTTCTTC. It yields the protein CASSDTLAGGYNEQFF.